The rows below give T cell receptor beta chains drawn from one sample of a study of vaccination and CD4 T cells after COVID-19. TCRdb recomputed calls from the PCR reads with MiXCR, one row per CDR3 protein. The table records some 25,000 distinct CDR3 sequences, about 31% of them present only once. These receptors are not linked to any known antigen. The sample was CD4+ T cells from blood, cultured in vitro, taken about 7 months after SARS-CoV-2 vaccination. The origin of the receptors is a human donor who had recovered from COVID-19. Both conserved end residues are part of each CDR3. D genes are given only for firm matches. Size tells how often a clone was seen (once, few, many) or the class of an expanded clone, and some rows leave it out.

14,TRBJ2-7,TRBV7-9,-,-,TGTGCCAGCAGCTTCAGAGAAAACTTTTACGAGCAGTACTTC,CASSFRENFYEQYF
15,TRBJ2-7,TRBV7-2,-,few,TGTGCCAGCAGCTCCGCCTCCGGGACACAGTACGAGCAGTACTTC,CASSSASGTQYEQYF
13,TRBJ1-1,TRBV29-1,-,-,TGCAGCGTTGAAGTAGGCCTGAACACTGAAGCTTTCTTT,CSVEVGLNTEAFF
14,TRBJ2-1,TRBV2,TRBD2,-,TGTGCCAGCGAGCGGGGTAGCTCCTACAATGAGCAGTTCTTC,CASERGSSYNEQFF
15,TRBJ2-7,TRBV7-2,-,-,TGTGCCAGCAGCCCCGGTCGTGCCGGAACCTACGAGCAGTACTTC,CASSPGRAGTYEQYF
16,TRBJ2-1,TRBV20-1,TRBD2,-,TGCAGTGCCAATCGACTAGCGGGGAACTCCTACAATGAGCAGTTCTTC,CSANRLAGNSYNEQFF
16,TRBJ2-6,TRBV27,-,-,TGTGCCAGCAGTTTTCCCAGGACATCTGGGGCCAACGTCCTGACTTTC,CASSFPRTSGANVLTF
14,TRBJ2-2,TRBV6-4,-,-,TGTGCCAGCAGTCCGAGCGGGAACACCGGGGAGCTGTTTTTT,CASSPSGNTGELFF
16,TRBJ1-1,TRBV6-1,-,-,TGTGCCAGCATCGTCCCCCGGGGGGCAGGGAACACTGAAGCTTTCTTT,CASIVPRGAGNTEAFF
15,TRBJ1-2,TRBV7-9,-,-,TGTGCCAGCAGCTTGGGCCAGTCCCCCGTCTATGGCTACACCTTC,CASSLGQSPVYGYTF
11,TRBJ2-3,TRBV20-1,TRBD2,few,TGCGGGGGGGACTACCGTGGGACGCAGTATTTT,CGGDYRGTQYF
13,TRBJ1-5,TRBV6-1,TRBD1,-,TGTGCCAGCAGTACAGGGGAAAGGCAGCCCCAGCATTTT,CASSTGERQPQHF
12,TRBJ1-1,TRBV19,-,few,TGTGCCACCGGAACGGGCTACACTGAAGCTTTCTTT,CATGTGYTEAFF
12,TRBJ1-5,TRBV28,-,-,TGTGCCAGCAGGCCTCAAGCTGCGGCCCAGCATTTT,CASRPQAAAQHF
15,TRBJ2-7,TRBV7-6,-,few,TGTGCCAGCAGCTTAGTAGGTGGGTCCGGGGGCGAGCAGTACTTC,CASSLVGGSGGEQYF
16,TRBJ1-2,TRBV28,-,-,TGTGCCAGCAGTCAAGTACTAGGGGTTGCAGCCCGTGGCTACACCTTC,CASSQVLGVAARGYTF
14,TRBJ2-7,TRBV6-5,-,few,TGTGCCAGCAGTTACGAGGGGAATGGAGACGAGCAGTACTTC,CASSYEGNGDEQYF
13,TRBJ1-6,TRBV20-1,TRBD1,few,TGCAGTGCTAGTCGTGACAGGGATTTTCCCCTCCACTTT,CSASRDRDFPLHF
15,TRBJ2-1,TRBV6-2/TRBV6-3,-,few,TGTGCCAGCACCTCTGGCTGGGTATCCTACAATGAGCAGTTCTTC,CASTSGWVSYNEQFF
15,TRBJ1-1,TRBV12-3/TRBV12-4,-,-,TGTGCCAGCACCATGTGGGGGCTGGGGTTGACTGAAGCTTTCTTT,CASTMWGLGLTEAFF
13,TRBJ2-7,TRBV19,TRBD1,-,TGTGCCAGTAGTCTGGGACAGGTCTACGAGCAGTACTTC,CASSLGQVYEQYF
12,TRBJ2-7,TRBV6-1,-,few,TGTGCCAGCAGTCGTAACCAGTACGAGCAGTACTTC,CASSRNQYEQYF
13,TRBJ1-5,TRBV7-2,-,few,TGTGCCAGCAGCGACTCAGGGTACCAGCCCCAGCATTTT,CASSDSGYQPQHF
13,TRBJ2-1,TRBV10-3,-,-,TGTGCCATCAGCAACAGGGACAACAATGAGCAGTTCTTC,CAISNRDNNEQFF
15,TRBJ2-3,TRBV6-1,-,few,TGTGCCAGCAGTGAAGGGGGCTCAGGGGCAGATACGCAGTATTTT,CASSEGGSGADTQYF
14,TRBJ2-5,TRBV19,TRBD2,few,TGTGCCTCATGGGGCGGGAGATATGGGGAGACCCAGTACTTC,CASWGGRYGETQYF
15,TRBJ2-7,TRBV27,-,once,TGTGCCAGCGGCAGAACCGGGAAAGGACCATACGAGCAGTACTTC,CASGRTGKGPYEQYF
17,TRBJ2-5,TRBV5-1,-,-,TGCGCCAGCACCCCCACCCGTACGGTAGGAGGGCGGGAGACCCAGTACTTC,CASTPTRTVGGRETQYF
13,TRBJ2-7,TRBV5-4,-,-,TGTGCCAGCAGCCAAGGGGGGGACGCCGAGCAGTACTTC,CASSQGGDAEQYF
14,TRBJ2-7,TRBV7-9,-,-,TGTGCCAGCAGCTATATCGGGAAACCCTACGAGCAGTACTTC,CASSYIGKPYEQYF
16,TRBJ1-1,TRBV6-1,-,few,TGTGCCAGCCTTTCCCGGGGGGGGAGAGGGGACACTGAAGCTTTCTTT,CASLSRGGRGDTEAFF
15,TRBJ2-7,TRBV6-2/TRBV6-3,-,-,TGTGCCAGCACAGGGACCGGGACGGTCCGCTACGAGCAGTACTTC,CASTGTGTVRYEQYF
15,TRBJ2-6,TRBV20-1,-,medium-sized,TGCAGTGCTAGTACTCGGGTCTCTGGGGCCAACGTCCTGACTTTC,CSASTRVSGANVLTF
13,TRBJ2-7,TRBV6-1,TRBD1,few,TGTGCCAGCAAAAGGGACAGATACTACGAGCAGTACTTC,CASKRDRYYEQYF
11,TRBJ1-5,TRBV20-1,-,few,TGCAGTGCTAGAGATCAAGAGCCCCAGCATTTT,CSARDQEPQHF
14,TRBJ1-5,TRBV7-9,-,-,TGTGCCAGCAGCTTGGGGCAGGGAAATCAGCCCCAGCATTTT,CASSLGQGNQPQHF
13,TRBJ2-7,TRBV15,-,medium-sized,TGTGCCACCAGCAGATTAGGAGGGTACGAGCAGTACTTC,CATSRLGGYEQYF
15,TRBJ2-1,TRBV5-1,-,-,TGCGCCAGCAGCTTGGCCGCGGGACCCTACAATGAGCAGTTCTTC,CASSLAAGPYNEQFF
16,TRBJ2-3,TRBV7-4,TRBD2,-,TGTGCCAGCAGCTTAGCGCAGCGGGAGATTTCATATACGCAGTATTTT,CASSLAQREISYTQYF
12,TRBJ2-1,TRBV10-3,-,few,TGTGCCATCAGTGAGGATCGTCGTGAGCAGTTCTTC,CAISEDRREQFF
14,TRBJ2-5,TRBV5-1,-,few,TGCGCCAGCAGCTTGGCTCTGGACGGGGAGACCCAGTACTTC,CASSLALDGETQYF
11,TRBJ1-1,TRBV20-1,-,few,TGCAGTGCTCCGGTAAACACTGAAGCTTTCTTT,CSAPVNTEAFF
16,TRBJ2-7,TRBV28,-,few,TGTGCCAGCAGTTTACTACAGGGGTCAGGGGGGTCCGAGCAGTACTTC,CASSLLQGSGGSEQYF
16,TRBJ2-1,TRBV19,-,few,TGTGCCAGTAGCCCTCCCACATGGAGCTCCTACAATGAGCAGTTCTTC,CASSPPTWSSYNEQFF
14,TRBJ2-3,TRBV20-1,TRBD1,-,TGCAGTGCTAGAAAGAGCAGGGGGACAGATACGCAGTATTTT,CSARKSRGTDTQYF
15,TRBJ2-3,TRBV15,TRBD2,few,TGTGCCACCAGTTGGACTAGCGGGTTCACAGATACGCAGTATTTT,CATSWTSGFTDTQYF
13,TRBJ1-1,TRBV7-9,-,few,TGTGCCAGCAGCTACATAGGGAACACTGAAGCTTTCTTT,CASSYIGNTEAFF
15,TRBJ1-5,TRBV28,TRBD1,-,TGTGCCAGCAGCTCCGGGACAGGGGGGGGGCAGCCCCAGCATTTT,CASSSGTGGGQPQHF
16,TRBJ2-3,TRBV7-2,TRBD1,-,TGTGCCAGCAGCCCCCGCAGGACAGGTTTCACAGATACGCAGTATTTT,CASSPRRTGFTDTQYF
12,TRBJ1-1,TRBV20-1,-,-,TGCAGTGCTGGGGGCTTCGGGTCTGAGGCTTTCTTT,CSAGGFGSEAFF
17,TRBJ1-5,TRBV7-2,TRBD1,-,TGTGCCAGCAGCCTACAGGGGGCTAGCCCAAATAATCAGCCCCAGCATTTT,CASSLQGASPNNQPQHF
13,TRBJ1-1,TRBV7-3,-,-,TGTGCCAGCAGCGCATCCAGGGACACTGAAGCTTTCTTT,CASSASRDTEAFF
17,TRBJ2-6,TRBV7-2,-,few,TGTGCCAGCAGCTTATCGGCCCGTCGCTCTGGGGCCAACGTCCTGACTTTC,CASSLSARRSGANVLTF
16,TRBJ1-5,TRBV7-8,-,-,TGTGCCAGCAGCTTAGAATCGGGTTATAGCAATCAGCCCCAGCATTTT,CASSLESGYSNQPQHF
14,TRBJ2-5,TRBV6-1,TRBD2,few,TGTGCCAGCAGCGAGCGGGGGACTAAGGAGACCCAGTACTTC,CASSERGTKETQYF
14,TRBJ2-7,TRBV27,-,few,TGTGCCAGCAGTTTATCGTCCATTAGTTACGAGCAGTACTTC,CASSLSSISYEQYF
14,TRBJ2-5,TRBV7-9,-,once,TGTGCCAGCAGCCGAAAAAACAGGGAGGAGACCCAGTACTTC,CASSRKNREETQYF